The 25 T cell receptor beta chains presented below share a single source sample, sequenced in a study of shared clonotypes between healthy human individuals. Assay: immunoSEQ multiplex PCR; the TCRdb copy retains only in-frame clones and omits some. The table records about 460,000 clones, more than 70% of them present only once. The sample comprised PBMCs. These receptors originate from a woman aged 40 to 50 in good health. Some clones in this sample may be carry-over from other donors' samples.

CDR3 sequence reads: CASSLGGGYTF. As DNA, the CDR3 is TGTGCCAGCAGCTTAGGGGGCGGCTACACCTTC. The chain recombines TRBV7-9 with TRBJ1-2; possible D gene TRBD1, 5 bases. The CDR3 runs 11 residues. With 1 base removed from V and 8 bases from J, the gap between germline ends came to 5 bases. Germline V lookup: CDR1 SEHNR, CDR2 FQNEAQ (reference sequence).

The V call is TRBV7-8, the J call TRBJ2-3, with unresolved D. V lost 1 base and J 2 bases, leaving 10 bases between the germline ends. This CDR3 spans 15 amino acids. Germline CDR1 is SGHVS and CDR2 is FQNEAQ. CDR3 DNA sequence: TGTGCCAGCAGCTTAGAGAGAAGAGTCACAGATACGCAGTATTTT. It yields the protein CASSLERRVTDTQYF.

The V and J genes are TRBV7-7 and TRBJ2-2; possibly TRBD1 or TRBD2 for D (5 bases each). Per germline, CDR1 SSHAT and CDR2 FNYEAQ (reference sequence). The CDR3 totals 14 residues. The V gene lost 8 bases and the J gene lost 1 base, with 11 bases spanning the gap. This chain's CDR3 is CASARDLNTGELFF. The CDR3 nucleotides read TGTGCCAGCGCCCGGGACCTGAACACCGGGGAGCTGTTTTTT.

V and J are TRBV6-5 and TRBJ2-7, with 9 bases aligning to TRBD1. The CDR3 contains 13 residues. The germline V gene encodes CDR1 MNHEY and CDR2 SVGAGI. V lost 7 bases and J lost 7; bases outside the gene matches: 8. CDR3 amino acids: CASTTGQGREQYF. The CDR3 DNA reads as TGTGCCAGCACCACAGGACAGGGGAGGGAGCAGTACTTC.

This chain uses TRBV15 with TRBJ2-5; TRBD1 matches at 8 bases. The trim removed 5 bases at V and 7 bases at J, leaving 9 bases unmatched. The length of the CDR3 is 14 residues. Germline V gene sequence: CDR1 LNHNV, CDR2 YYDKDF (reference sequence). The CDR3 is CATSRDGQGGTQYF. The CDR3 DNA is TGTGCCACCAGCCGTGACGGACAGGGAGGGACCCAGTACTTC.

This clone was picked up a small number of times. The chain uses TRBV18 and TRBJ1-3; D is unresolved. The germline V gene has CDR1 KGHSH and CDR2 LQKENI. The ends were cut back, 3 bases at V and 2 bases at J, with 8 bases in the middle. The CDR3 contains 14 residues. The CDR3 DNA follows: TGTGCCAGCTCACCCAATAAACCTGGAAACACCATATATTTT. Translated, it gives CASSPNKPGNTIYF.

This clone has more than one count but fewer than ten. CDR3 protein: CASSPGTTIEQFF. DNA of the CDR3: TGTGCCAGCAGTCCCGGGACTACCATTGAGCAGTTCTTC. This chain links TRBV6-4 with TRBJ2-1; 7 bases fit TRBD2. The germline V gene has CDR1 MRHNA and CDR2 SNTAGT. Trimming removed 5 bases from V and 9 bases from J; junction bases left unmatched: 7. CDR3 length equals 13 residues.

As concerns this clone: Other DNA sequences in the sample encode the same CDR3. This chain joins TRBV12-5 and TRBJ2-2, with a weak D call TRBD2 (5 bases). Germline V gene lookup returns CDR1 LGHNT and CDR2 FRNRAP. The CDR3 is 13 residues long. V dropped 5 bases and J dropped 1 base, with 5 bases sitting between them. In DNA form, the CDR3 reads TGTGCTAGTGGTGAGGGGAACACCGGGGAGCTGTTTTTT. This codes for CASGEGNTGELFF.

The CDR3 spells CASSLGTHYEQYF. As DNA, the CDR3 is TGTGCCAGCAGTTTAGGGACACACTACGAGCAGTACTTC. The chain employs TRBV28 and TRBJ2-7; a weak D match, TRBD1 (6 bases). V gave up 2 bases and J gave up 3 bases, with 8 bases separating them. The CDR3 is made up of 13 amino acids. CDR1 is MDHEN, CDR2 SYDVKM, per germline.

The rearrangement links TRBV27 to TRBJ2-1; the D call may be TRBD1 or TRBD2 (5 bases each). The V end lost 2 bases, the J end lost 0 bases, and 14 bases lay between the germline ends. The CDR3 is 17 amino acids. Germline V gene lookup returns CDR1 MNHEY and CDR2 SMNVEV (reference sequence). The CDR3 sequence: CASSLRGAASSYNEQFF. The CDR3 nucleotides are TGTGCCAGCAGTTTAAGAGGGGCGGCCAGCTCCTACAATGAGCAGTTCTTC.

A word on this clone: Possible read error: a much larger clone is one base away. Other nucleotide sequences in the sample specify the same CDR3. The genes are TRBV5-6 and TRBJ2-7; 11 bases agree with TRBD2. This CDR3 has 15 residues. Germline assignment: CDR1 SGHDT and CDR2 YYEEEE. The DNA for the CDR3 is TGTGCCAGCAGCTTCCTAGCGGGAGGTCAGTACGAACAGTACTTC. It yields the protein CASSFLAGGQYEQYF.

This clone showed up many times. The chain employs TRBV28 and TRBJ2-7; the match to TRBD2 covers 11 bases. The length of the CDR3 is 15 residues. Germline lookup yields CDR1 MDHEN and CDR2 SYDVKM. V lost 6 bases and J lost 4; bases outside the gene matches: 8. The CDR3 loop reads CASRTRLAGIYEQYF. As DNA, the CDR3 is TGTGCCAGCAGGACACGACTAGCGGGAATTTACGAGCAGTACTTC. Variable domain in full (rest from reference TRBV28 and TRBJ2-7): DVKVTQSSRYLVKRTGEKVFLECVQDMDHENMFWYRQDPGLGLRLIYFSYDVKMKEKGDIPEGYSVSREKKERFSLILESASTNQTSMYLCASRTRLAGIYEQYFGPGTRLTVT.

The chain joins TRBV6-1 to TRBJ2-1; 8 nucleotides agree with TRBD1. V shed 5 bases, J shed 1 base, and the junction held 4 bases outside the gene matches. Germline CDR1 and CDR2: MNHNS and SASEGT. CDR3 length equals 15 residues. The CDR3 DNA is TGTGCCAGCAGTACCGGGACAGGTTCCTACAATGAGCAGTTCTTC. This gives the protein CASSTGTGSYNEQFF.

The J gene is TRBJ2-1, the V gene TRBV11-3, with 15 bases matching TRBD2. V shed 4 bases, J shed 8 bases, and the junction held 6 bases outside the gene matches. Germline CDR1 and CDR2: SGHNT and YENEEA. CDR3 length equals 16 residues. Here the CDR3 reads CASSWGLAGGHDEQFF. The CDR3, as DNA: TGTGCCAGCAGCTGGGGACTAGCGGGAGGCCACGATGAGCAGTTCTTC.

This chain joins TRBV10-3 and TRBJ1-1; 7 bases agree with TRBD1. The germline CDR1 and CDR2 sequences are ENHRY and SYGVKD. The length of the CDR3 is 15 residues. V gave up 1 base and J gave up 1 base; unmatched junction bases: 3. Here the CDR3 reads CAISELPGGNTEAFF. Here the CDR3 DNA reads TGTGCCATCAGTGAGTTACCAGGGGGGAACACTGAAGCTTTCTTT.

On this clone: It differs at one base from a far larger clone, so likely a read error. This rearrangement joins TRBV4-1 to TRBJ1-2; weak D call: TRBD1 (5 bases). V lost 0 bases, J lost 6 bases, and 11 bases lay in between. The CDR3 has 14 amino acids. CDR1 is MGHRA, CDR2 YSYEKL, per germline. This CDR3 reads CASSQDRVGHGYTF. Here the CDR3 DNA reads TGCGCCAGCAGCCAAGACAGGGTGGGCCATGGCTACACCTTC.

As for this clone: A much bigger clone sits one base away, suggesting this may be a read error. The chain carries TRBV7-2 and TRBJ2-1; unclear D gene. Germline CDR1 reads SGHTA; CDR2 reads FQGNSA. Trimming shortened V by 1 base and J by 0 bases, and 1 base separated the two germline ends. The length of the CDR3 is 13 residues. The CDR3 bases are TGTGCCAGCAGCTTAGACTCCTACAATGAGCAGTTCTTC. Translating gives CASSLDSYNEQFF.

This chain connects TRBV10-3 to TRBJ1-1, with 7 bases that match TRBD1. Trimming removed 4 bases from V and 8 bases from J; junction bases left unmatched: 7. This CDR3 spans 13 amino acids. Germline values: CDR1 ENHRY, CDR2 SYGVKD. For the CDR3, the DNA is TGTGCCATCAGTGGGCAGGGGGGGCTCGAAGCTTTCTTT. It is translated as CAISGQGGLEAFF.

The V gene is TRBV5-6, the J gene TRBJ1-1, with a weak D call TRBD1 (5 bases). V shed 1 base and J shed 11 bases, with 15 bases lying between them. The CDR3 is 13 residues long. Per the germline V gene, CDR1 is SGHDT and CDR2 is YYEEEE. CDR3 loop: CASSLYLGQGAFF. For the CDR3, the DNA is TGTGCCAGCAGCTTGTATCTGGGGCAAGGGGCTTTCTTT.

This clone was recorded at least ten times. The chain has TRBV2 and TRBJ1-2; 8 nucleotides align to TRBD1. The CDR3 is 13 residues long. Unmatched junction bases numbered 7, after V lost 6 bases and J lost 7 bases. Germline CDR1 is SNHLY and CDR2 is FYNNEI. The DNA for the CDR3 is TGTGCCAGCAGCGGGCAGGGGGCAGGTGGCTACACCTTC. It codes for CASSGQGAGGYTF.

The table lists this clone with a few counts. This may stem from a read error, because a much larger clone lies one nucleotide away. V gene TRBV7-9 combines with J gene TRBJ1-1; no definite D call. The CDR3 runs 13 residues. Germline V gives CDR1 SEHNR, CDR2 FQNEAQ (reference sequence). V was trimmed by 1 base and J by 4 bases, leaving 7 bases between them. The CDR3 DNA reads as TGTGCCAGCAGCTTAGACGGGAGCACTGAAGCTTTCTTT. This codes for CASSLDGSTEAFF.

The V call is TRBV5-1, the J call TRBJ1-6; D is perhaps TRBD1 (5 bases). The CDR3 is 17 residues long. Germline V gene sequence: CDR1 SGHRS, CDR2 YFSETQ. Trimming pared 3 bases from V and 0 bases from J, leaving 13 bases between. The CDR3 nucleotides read TGCGCCAGCAGCTGGGGGACCGAAAGCTCCTATAATTCACCCCTCCACTTT. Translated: CASSWGTESSYNSPLHF.

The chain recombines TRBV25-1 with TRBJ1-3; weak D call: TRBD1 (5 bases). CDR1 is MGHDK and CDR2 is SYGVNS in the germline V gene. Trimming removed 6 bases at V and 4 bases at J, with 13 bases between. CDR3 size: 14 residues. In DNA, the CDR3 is TGTGCCAGCAGGGGAGGGGTATCCGGAAACACCATATATTTT. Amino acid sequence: CASRGGVSGNTIYF.

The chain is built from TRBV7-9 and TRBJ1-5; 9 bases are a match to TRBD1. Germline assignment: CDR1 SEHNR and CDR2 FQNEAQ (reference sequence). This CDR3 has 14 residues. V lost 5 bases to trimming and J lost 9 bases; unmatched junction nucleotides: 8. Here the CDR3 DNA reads TGTGCCAGCAGCCAAGGACAGGGGATGTGGCCCCAGCATTTT. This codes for CASSQGQGMWPQHF.

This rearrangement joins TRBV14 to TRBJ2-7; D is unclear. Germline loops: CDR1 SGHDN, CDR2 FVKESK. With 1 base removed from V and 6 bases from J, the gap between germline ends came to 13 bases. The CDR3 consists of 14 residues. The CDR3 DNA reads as TGTGCCAGCAGCCAAGGTATCGAATCGGGCGAGCAGTACTTC. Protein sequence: CASSQGIESGEQYF.